The 3 T cell receptor beta chains reported below all come from one sample, sequenced in a study of blood T cell repertoires in COVID-19. Only in-frame clones appear in the TCRdb table, and some are missing; sequencing was by immunoSEQ multiplex PCR. The profile covers roughly 230,000 clones, with 80% to 90% appearing a single time and 7% to 8.5% taken by the ten largest. The specimen was PBMCs or T cells enriched from blood (not recorded which). The receptors were gathered from a man aged 25 to 45 in a cohort exposed to, infected with or recovered from COVID-19 (not recorded which).

The gene calls are TRBV21-1 and TRBJ2-7; the D segment call TRBD2 is taken from the table without a DNA check. TRBV21-1 has pseudogene status. The CDR3 covers 16 residues. This chain's CDR3 is CASELAGGPSSYEQYF. The CDR3 DNA sequence: TGTGCCAGCGAGCTAGCGGGAGGGCCTAGCTCCTACGAGCAGTACTTC.

The J gene is TRBJ1-3, the V gene TRBV11-2; D gene uncertain. The CDR3 sequence is 11 residues long. Trimming shortened V by 1 base and J by 8 bases, and 3 bases separated the two germline ends. Germline V gene data show CDR1 as SGHAT and CDR2 as FQNNGV. CDR3 amino acids: CASSLADTIYF. In DNA, the CDR3 is TGTGCCAGCAGCTTAGCGGACACCATATATTTT. Variable domain in full (rest from reference TRBV11-2 and TRBJ1-3): EAGVAQSPRYKIIEKRQSVAFWCNPISGHATLYWYQQILGQGPKLLIQFQNNGVVDDSQLPKDRFSAERLKGVDSTLKIQPAKLEDSAVYLCASSLADTIYFGEGSWLTVV.

This chain links TRBV5-5 with TRBJ2-7, with TRBD1 matching 11 bases. With V trimmed by 4 bases and J by 7 bases, 10 bases remained unmatched. This CDR3 comprises 15 residues. Germline V gene sequence: CDR1 SGHKS, CDR2 YYEKEE (reference sequence). The CDR3 DNA reads as TGTGCCAGCAGCGCCTTAGGAGGGACAGGGGGAGAGCAGTACTTC. Amino acids: CASSALGGTGGEQYF.